This T cell receptor beta chain was recovered during a study of CD4+ T cells in melanoma. Study results and limitations: Diverse differentiation states were reported for melanoma neoantigen-specific CD4+ T cells. CD8+ T cell, macrophage and B cell function reportedly correlated with neoantigen-specific CD4+ T cells.

The germline V gene encodes CDR1 SGHDT and CDR2 YYEEEE. Trimming removed 4 bases from V and 10 bases from J, with 20 bases in between. The CDR3 is 14 amino acids. Some clones are missing from TCRdb's copy, which holds only in-frame ones; the method was immunoSEQ multiplex PCR. The sample includes 20,000 or so clones, 81% seen only once; the top ten take roughly 5.2%. This clone was detected a few times. Its antigen is unknown. The chain couples TRBV5-6 to TRBJ1-1; a weak D match, TRBD1 (6 bases). Sequencing used cells from a culture (not recorded whether cultured in vitro). The source of this sequence is a human donor with melanoma. The CDR3 region is CASSQGLTYGRAFF. The CDR3 DNA follows: TGTGCCAGCAGCCAGGGGCTCACTTACGGAAGAGCTTTCTTT.